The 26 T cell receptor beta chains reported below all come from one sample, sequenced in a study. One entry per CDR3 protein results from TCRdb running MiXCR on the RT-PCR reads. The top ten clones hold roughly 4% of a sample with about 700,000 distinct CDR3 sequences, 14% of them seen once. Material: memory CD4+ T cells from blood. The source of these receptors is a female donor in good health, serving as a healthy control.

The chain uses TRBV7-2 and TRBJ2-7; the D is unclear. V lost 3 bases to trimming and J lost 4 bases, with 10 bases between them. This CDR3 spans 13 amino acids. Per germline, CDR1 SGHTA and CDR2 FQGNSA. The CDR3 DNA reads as TGTGCCAGCAGCTTCGCGGTTAGGTACGAGCAGTACTTC. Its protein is CASSFAVRYEQYF.

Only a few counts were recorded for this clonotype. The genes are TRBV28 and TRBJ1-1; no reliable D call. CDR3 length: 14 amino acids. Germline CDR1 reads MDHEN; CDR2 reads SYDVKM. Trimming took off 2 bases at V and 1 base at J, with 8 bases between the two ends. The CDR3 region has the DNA TGTGCCAGCAGTTTACAGGCCCCGAACACTGAAGCTTTCTTT. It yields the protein CASSLQAPNTEAFF.

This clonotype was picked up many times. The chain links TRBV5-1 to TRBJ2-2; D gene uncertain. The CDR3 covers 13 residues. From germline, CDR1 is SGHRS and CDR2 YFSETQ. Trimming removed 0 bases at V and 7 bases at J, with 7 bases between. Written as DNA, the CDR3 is TGCGCCAGCAGCTTGGTTGCCAGCGGGGAGCTGTTTTTT. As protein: CASSLVASGELFF.

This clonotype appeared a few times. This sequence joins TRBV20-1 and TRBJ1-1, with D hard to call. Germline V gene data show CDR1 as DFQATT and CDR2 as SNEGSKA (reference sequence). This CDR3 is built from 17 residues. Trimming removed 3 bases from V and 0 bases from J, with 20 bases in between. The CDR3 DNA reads TGCAGTGCTAGCAACTCGCTTGTCATGGCAATGAACACTGAAGCTTTCTTT. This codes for CSASNSLVMAMNTEAFF.

The CDR3 DNA reads as TGTGCCAGCAGCTTAGCCGGGACTAGCGGGAGAGGTGAGCAGTTCTTC. Its protein is CASSLAGTSGRGEQFF. V and J are TRBV7-2 and TRBJ2-1; 14 bases fit TRBD2. The ends lost 0 bases at V and 9 bases at J; junction bases unmatched: 4. Germline CDR1 SGHTA, CDR2 FQGNSA. The CDR3 covers 16 residues.

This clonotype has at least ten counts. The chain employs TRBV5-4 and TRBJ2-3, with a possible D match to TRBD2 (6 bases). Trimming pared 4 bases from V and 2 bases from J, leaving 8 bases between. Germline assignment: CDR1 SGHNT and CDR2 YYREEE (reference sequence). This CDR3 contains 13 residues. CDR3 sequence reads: CASSREYTDTQYF. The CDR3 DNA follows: TGTGCCAGCAGCCGGGAGTACACAGATACGCAGTATTTT.

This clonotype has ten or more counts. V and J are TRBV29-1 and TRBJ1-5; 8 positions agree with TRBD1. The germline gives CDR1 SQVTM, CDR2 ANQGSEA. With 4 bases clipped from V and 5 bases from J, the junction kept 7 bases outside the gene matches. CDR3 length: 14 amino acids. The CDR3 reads CSVGGQGFYQPQHF. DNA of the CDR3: TGCAGCGTTGGAGGACAGGGTTTTTATCAGCCCCAGCATTTT.

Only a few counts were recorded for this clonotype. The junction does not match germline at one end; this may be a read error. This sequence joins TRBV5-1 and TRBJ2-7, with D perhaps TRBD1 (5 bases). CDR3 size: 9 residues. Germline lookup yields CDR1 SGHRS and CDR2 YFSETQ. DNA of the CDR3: TGCGCCACCCCGGAAGAAGGGGACTTC. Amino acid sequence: CATPEEGDF.

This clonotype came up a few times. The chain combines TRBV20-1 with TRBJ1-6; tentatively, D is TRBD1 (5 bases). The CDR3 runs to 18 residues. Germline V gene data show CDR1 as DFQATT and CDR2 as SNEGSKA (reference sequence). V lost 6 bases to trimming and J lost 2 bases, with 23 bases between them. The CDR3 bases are TGCAGTGCCCAAGACGGGGGGAGCGGAGACCCCTATAATTCACCCCTCCACTTT. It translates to CSAQDGGSGDPYNSPLHF.

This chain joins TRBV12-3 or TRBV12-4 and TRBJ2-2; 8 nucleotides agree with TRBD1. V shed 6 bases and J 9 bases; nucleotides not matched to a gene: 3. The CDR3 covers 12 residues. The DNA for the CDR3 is TGTGCCAGCAGCAGGACAGGGAGGGAGCTGTTTTTT. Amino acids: CASSRTGRELFF.

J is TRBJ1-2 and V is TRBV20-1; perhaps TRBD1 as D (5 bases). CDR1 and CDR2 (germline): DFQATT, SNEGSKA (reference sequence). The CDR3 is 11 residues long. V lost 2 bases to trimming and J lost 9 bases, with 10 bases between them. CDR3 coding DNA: TGCAGTGCTAGAAGGGGCGGACGCTACACCTTC. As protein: CSARRGGRYTF.

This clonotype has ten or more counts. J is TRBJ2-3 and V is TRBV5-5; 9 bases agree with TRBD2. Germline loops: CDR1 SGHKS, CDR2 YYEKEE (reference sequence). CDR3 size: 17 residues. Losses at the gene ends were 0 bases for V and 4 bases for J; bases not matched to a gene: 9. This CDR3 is CASSLEFAGGPPDTQYF. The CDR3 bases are TGTGCCAGCAGCTTGGAATTCGCGGGGGGGCCTCCAGATACGCAGTATTTT.

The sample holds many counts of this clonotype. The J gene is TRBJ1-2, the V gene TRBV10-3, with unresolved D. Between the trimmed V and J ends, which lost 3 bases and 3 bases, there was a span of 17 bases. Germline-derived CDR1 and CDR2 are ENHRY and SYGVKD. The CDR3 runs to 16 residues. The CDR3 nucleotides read TGTGCCATCAGTGACTTGTCTGGACCGCAAGACTATGGCTACACCTTC. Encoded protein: CAISDLSGPQDYGYTF.

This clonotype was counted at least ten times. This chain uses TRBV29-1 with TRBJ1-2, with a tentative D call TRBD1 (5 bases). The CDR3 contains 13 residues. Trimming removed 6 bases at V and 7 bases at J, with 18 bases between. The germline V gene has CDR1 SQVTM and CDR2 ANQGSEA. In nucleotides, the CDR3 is TGCAGCGTCGCCCAAATTGACAGATCTGGCTACACCTTC. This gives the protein CSVAQIDRSGYTF. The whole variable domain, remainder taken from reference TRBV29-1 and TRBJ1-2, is SAVISQKPSRDICQRGTSLTIQCQVDSQVTMMFWYRQQPGQSLTLIATANQGSEATYESGFVIDKFPISRPNLTFSTLTVSNMSPEDSSIYLCSVAQIDRSGYTFGSGTRLTVV.

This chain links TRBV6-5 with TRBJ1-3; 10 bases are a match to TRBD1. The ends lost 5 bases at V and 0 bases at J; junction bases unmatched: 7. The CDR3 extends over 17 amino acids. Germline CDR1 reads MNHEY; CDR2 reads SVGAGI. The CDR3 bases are TGTGCCAGCAGTCGGGGACAGGGGAAATACTCTGGAAACACCATATATTTT. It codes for CASSRGQGKYSGNTIYF.

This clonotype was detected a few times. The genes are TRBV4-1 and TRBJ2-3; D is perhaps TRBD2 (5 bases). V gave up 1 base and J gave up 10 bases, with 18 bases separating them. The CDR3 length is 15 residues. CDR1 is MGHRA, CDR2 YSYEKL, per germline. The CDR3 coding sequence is TGCGCCAGCAGCCAAGCTAGCTACTTCACTGTAGCGCAGTATTTT. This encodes CASSQASYFTVAQYF.

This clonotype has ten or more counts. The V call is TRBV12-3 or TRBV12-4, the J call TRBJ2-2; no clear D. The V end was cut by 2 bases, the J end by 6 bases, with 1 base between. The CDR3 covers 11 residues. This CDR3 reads CASSLSGELFF. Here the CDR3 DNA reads TGTGCCAGCAGTTTATCCGGGGAGCTGTTTTTT.

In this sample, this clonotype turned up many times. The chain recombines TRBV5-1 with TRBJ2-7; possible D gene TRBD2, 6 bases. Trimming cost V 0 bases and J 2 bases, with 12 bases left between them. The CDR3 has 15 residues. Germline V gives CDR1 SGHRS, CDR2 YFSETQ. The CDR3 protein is CASSLVRTGAYEQYF. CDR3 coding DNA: TGCGCCAGCAGCTTGGTGAGGACGGGAGCCTACGAGCAGTACTTC.

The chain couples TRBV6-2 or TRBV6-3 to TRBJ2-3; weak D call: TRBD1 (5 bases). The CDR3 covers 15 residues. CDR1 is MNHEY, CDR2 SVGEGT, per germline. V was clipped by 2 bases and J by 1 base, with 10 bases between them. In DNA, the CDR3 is TGTGCCAGCAGTTACGTCGGCAGGGGCACAGATACGCAGTATTTT. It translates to CASSYVGRGTDTQYF.

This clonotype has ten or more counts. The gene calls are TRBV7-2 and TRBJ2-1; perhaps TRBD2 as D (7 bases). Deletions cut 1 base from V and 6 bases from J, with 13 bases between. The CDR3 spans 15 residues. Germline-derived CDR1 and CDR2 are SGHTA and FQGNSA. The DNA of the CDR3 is TGTGCCAGCAGCTTAGGGGGGGGCCGCACCAATGAGCAGTTCTTC. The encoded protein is CASSLGGGRTNEQFF.

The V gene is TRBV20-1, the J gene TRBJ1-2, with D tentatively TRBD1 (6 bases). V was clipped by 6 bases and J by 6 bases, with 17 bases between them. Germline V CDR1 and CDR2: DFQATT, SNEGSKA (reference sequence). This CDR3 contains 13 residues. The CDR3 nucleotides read TGCAGTGCCCTAGCGGCAGGGGAGGATGGCTACACCTTC. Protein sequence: CSALAAGEDGYTF.

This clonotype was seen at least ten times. For the CDR3, the DNA is TGCAGCGTAGCCTCGGGGTCGCTCGAGCAGTACTTC. The encoded protein is CSVASGSLEQYF. The chain has TRBV29-1 and TRBJ2-7; TRBD2 is a possible D gene (5 bases). CDR3 length: 12 amino acids. With 6 bases removed from V and 6 bases from J, the gap between germline ends came to 15 bases. The germline gives CDR1 SQVTM, CDR2 ANQGSEA.

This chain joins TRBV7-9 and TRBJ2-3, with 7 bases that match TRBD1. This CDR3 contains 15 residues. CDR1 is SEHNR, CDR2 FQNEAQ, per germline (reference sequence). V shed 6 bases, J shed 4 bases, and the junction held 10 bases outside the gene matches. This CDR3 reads CASRVTGRSADTQYF. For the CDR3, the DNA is TGTGCCAGCAGGGTGACAGGGAGATCGGCAGATACGCAGTATTTT.

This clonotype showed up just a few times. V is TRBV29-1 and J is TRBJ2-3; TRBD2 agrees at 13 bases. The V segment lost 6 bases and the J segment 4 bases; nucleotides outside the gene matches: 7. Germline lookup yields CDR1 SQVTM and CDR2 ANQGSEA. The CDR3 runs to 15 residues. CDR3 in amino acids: CSVRGLAGAADTQYF. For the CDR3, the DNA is TGCAGCGTCCGCGGACTAGCGGGAGCGGCAGATACGCAGTATTTT.

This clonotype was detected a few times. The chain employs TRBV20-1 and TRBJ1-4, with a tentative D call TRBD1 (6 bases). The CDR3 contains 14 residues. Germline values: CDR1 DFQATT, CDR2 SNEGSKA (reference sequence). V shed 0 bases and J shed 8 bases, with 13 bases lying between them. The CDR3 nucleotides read TGCAGTGCTAGAGATTTCGGAGGGGGAGAAAAACTGTTTTTT. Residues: CSARDFGGGEKLFF.

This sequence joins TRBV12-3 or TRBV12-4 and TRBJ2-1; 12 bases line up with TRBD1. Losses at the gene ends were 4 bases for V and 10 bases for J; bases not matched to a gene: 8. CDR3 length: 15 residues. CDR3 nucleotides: TGTGCCAGCAGTTCCCGGGACAGGGGGCTTTGGGAGCAGTTCTTC. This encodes CASSSRDRGLWEQFF.